These 24 T cell receptor beta chains were sequenced from one sample in a study of T cell responses to AZD1222 COVID-19 vaccine (dated by TCRdb to the early 2020s). The sample's time point label is to be understood as: baseline before first vaccination. Library method: the immunoSEQ multiplex PCR assay. The source is immuneACCESS, and TCRdb retained only in-frame sequences with V and J called. Part of the clones is not carried over; for the studies checked, unresolved V genes explain less than half of this, and the remainder is unexplained. The sample data list about 97,000 clones, and almost 85% of these were observed just once. The ten top clones hold about a sixth of the sample. The sequencing here drew on peripheral blood, taken on day 0 of AZD1222 vaccination. Receptors were obtained from an adult in good health.

This chain joins TRBV5-1 and TRBJ1-1, with D possibly being TRBD1 (5 bases). The V end was cut by 4 bases, the J end by 1 base, with 11 bases between. This CDR3 has 14 amino acids. Germline V gene sequence: CDR1 SGHRS, CDR2 YFSETQ. The CDR3 DNA is TGCGCCAGCAGCCCCCTACAGGCGAACACTGAAGCTTTCTTT. Translation gives CASSPLQANTEAFF. Looking up the rest from reference TRBV5-1 and TRBJ1-1 gives the full variable domain: KAGVTQTPRYLIKTRGQQVTLSCSPISGHRSVSWYQQTPGQGLQFLFEYFSETQRNKGNFPGRFSGRQFSNSRSEMNVSTLELGDSALYLCASSPLQANTEAFFGQGTRLTVV.

V usage is TRBV6-2 or TRBV6-3 and J usage is TRBJ1-5; the D gene is possibly TRBD1 (6 bases). V gave up 0 bases and J gave up 0 bases, with 12 bases separating them. The germline V gene has CDR1 MNHEY and CDR2 SVGEGT. The CDR3 covers 17 residues. The CDR3 is CASSYSMGAHSNQPQHF. As DNA, the CDR3 is TGTGCCAGCAGTTACTCGATGGGGGCACATAGCAATCAGCCCCAGCATTTT.

This chain joins TRBV27 and TRBJ2-2; tentatively, D is TRBD1 (6 bases). The germline V gene has CDR1 MNHEY and CDR2 SMNVEV (reference sequence). Trimming took off 7 bases at V and 4 bases at J, with 16 bases between the two ends. The CDR3 has 15 amino acids. CDR3 residues: CASTLGTGSTGELFF. The DNA for the CDR3 is TGTGCCAGCACGCTTGGTACAGGGAGCACCGGGGAGCTGTTTTTT.

The gene calls are TRBV6-2 or TRBV6-3 and TRBJ2-7, with a tentative D call TRBD2 (10 bases). V shed 4 bases and J shed 9 bases, with 40 bases lying between them. From germline, CDR1 is MNHEY and CDR2 SVGEGT. The CDR3 has 21 residues. The CDR3 protein is CASSSNLMDRGYGLAVLGQYF. As DNA, the CDR3 is TGTGCCAGCAGTTCGAATTTAATGGACAGGGGATATGGACTAGCGGTCTTGGGGCAGTACTTC.

This clone was seen only a few times. The chain employs TRBV23-1 and TRBJ1-4; D gene uncertain. TRBV23-1 counts as an open reading frame of uncertain function. The V end lost 7 bases, the J end lost 5 bases, and 17 bases lay between the germline ends. This CDR3 region has 15 residues. In nucleotides, the CDR3 is TGCGCCAGCACGAGCGAGGGCCGGGGAAATGAAAAACTGTTTTTT. This gives the protein CASTSEGRGNEKLFF.

The chain joins TRBV19 to TRBJ2-1; TRBD2 aligns across 8 bases. V dropped 2 bases and J dropped 2; count of bases not matched to a gene: 5. The CDR3 is 16 residues long. CDR1 is LNHDA, CDR2 SQIVND, per germline (reference sequence). CDR3 amino acids: CASSISTSVAYNEQFF. The CDR3 DNA reads TGTGCCAGTAGTATATCGACTAGCGTGGCCTACAATGAGCAGTTCTTC. The variable domain in full, with the rest retrieved from reference TRBV19 and TRBJ2-1, is DGGITQSPKYLFRKEGQNVTLSCEQNLNHDAMYWYRQDPGQGLRLIYYSQIVNDFQKGDIAEGYSVSREKKESFPLTVTSAQKNPTAFYLCASSISTSVAYNEQFFGPGTRLTVL.

The genes are TRBV7-9 and TRBJ1-1, with 8 bases fitting TRBD1. The J segment lost 11 bases and the V segment lost 6 bases, leaving 8 bases of the junction unmatched. Germline V lookup: CDR1 SEHNR, CDR2 FQNEAQ (reference sequence). There are 12 residues in the CDR3. CDR3 sequence (DNA): TGTGCCAGCAGAACCGGGACAGGAGTGGCTTTCTTT. This sequence encodes CASRTGTGVAFF.

The chain employs TRBV7-2 and TRBJ1-2; D remains unclear. V lost 5 bases and J lost 7, with 23 bases in between. The germline V gene encodes CDR1 SGHTA and CDR2 FQGNSA. This CDR3 region has 16 residues. The DNA for the CDR3 is TGTGCCAGCAGCCCGAGCCGGGCCCCCAGTGTTAGTGGCTACACCTTC. This gives the protein CASSPSRAPSVSGYTF.

This chain uses TRBV6-5 with TRBJ1-5, with D uncertain. CDR1 is MNHEY, CDR2 SVGAGI, per germline. The CDR3 sequence is 14 residues long. Trimming took off 7 bases at V and 2 bases at J, with 12 bases between the two ends. The CDR3 DNA reads as TGTGCCAGCAAGGGAGGCACGGGCAATCAGCCCCAGCATTTT. Translated, it gives CASKGGTGNQPQHF.

The chain combines TRBV2 with TRBJ2-1; 7 nucleotides match TRBD1. Germline V lookup: CDR1 SNHLY, CDR2 FYNNEI. The CDR3 totals 14 residues. The junction had 4 bases not matched to a gene; V was cut back by 7 bases and J by 1 base. The CDR3 here is CASTGGQSYNEQFF. The CDR3 region has the DNA TGTGCCAGCACAGGGGGTCAATCCTACAATGAGCAGTTCTTC.

The CDR3 DNA follows: TGCGCCAGCAGCCTTGGCTCTAGCGGGTTCTACGAGCAGTACTTC. Translation: CASSLGSSGFYEQYF. J is TRBJ2-7 and V is TRBV4-3; 8 bases align to TRBD2. Germline-derived CDR1 and CDR2 are LGHNA and YSLEER. This CDR3 contains 15 residues. J was trimmed by 3 bases and V by 4 bases; bases with no gene match: 8.

The J gene is TRBJ1-2, the V gene TRBV7-2; no clear D gene. Trimming took 3 bases from V and 8 from J, leaving 13 bases between them. The CDR3 is 13 residues long. Looked up from germline, CDR1 is SGHTA and CDR2 is FQGNSA. The CDR3 region has the DNA TGTGCCAGCAGCTTGGACGGAATCGGAGGCTACACCTTC. It specifies CASSLDGIGGYTF.

The chain links TRBV5-1 to TRBJ1-2, with a possible D match to TRBD1 (6 bases). V gave up 0 bases and J gave up 8 bases, with 17 bases separating them. The CDR3 runs to 15 residues. CDR1 and CDR2 from the germline V gene are SGHRS and YFSETQ. The CDR3, as DNA: TGCGCCAGCAGCTTGGGGACAGACAAGGCGGGGGGCTACACCTTC. Its translation is CASSLGTDKAGGYTF.

The V call is TRBV11-3, the J call TRBJ1-1, with 8 bases fitting TRBD1. The V gene end was trimmed by 5 bases and the J gene end by 5 bases; junction bases not matched to a gene: 10. Per the germline V gene, CDR1 is SGHNT and CDR2 is YENEEA. The CDR3 spans 15 residues. The CDR3 loop is CASSPDRAARTEAFF. The CDR3 region has the DNA TGTGCCAGCAGCCCGGACAGGGCGGCGAGAACTGAAGCTTTCTTT.

This rearrangement joins TRBV10-3 to TRBJ1-3; D not certain. From germline, CDR1 is ENHRY and CDR2 SYGVKD. This CDR3 spans 15 amino acids. The V end was cut by 7 bases, the J end by 0 bases, with 13 bases between. The CDR3 nucleotides are TGTGCCATCAAGAAGGGCCTGGACTCTGGAAACACCATATATTTT. This translates into CAIKKGLDSGNTIYF.

The chain joins TRBV28 to TRBJ1-1; D not resolved. The CDR3 spans 11 residues. V was clipped by 1 base and J by 5 bases, with 2 bases between them. Germline CDR1 and CDR2: MDHEN and SYDVKM. Here the CDR3 reads CASSLYTEAFF. The DNA of the CDR3 is TGTGCCAGCAGTTTATATACTGAAGCTTTCTTT.

The chain has TRBV30 and TRBJ1-6; no clear D. V lost 3 bases and J 8 bases, leaving 11 bases between the germline ends. The CDR3 extends over 13 amino acids. Per the germline V gene, CDR1 is GTSNPN and CDR2 is SVGIG (reference sequence). The CDR3 sequence: CAWSEAGYSPLHF. For the CDR3, the DNA is TGTGCCTGGAGCGAGGCCGGGTATTCACCCCTCCACTTT.

This clone came up once. The V call is TRBV7-2, the J call TRBJ1-3; 10 positions agree with TRBD1. There are 18 residues in the CDR3. With 5 bases clipped from V and 0 bases from J, the junction kept 10 bases outside the gene matches. Per the germline V gene, CDR1 is SGHTA and CDR2 is FQGNSA. The CDR3 DNA reads TGTGCCAGCAGCCTACGGGGGACAGGGGCCCTCTCTGGAAACACCATATATTTT. Its translation is CASSLRGTGALSGNTIYF.

V and J are TRBV10-3 and TRBJ1-1; 9 bases are shared with TRBD1. The CDR3 loop spans 12 amino acids. Germline assignment: CDR1 ENHRY and CDR2 SYGVKD. The CDR3: CVSTGGGTEAFF. The CDR3 DNA reads TGTGTCAGTACAGGGGGCGGAACTGAAGCTTTCTTT.

This clone was seen once. The chain combines TRBV5-4 with TRBJ1-6; D is ambiguous. CDR3 length: 14 amino acids. The germline V and J ends were trimmed by 1 base and 10 bases, with 12 bases remaining between them. Germline V lookup: CDR1 SGHNT, CDR2 YYREEE (reference sequence). DNA for the CDR3: TGTGCCAGCAGCTTGAACCCCGAAGGCTCACCCCTCCACTTT. Its protein product is CASSLNPEGSPLHF.

V gene TRBV19 combines with J gene TRBJ2-5; TRBD1 aligns across 10 bases. This CDR3 has 15 amino acids. The V gene end was trimmed by 6 bases and the J gene end by 4 bases; junction bases not matched to a gene: 8. The V gene's germline CDR1 is LNHDA and CDR2 SQIVND (reference sequence). The CDR3: CASSRRQGAGETQYF. Written as DNA, the CDR3 is TGTGCCAGTAGCCGCCGACAGGGGGCCGGAGAGACCCAGTACTTC.

The chain has TRBV5-4 and TRBJ1-1; no reliable D call. Germline CDR1 is SGHNT and CDR2 is YYREEE (reference sequence). The CDR3 has 16 residues. The V gene lost 0 bases and the J gene lost 0 bases, with 12 bases spanning the gap. The CDR3 loop reads CASSLAGRHMNTEAFF. The CDR3 DNA is TGTGCCAGCAGCTTGGCCGGCAGGCATATGAACACTGAAGCTTTCTTT.

The chain is built from TRBV4-3 and TRBJ2-2; D unclear. The V and J ends lost 2 bases and 1 base respectively, with 14 bases between them. CDR1 is LGHNA and CDR2 is YSLEER in the germline V gene. The CDR3 runs to 17 residues. The CDR3 protein is CASSQRYGGVNTGELFF. As DNA, the CDR3 is TGCGCCAGCAGCCAACGATATGGCGGAGTGAACACCGGGGAGCTGTTTTTT.

This sequence joins TRBV12-3 or TRBV12-4 and TRBJ1-4; no firm D call. Trimming took 1 base from V and 8 from J, leaving 8 bases between them. CDR3 length equals 13 residues. This chain's CDR3 is CASSLGGEEKLFF. The CDR3 DNA reads as TGTGCCAGCAGTTTAGGGGGAGAGGAAAAACTGTTTTTT.